The clone carrying this T cell receptor beta chain was seen many times. This sample is part of a study of T-cell reconstitution after alpha-beta-depleted transplantation in children. Unique molecular identifiers were used in preparing the TCRbeta library. From the PCR reads, TCRdb called clonotypes with MiXCR, one entry per CDR3 protein. The data show approximately 270,000 distinct CDR3 sequences, approximately 9.6% seen once. This CDR3 contains 13 residues. V was clipped by 5 bases and J by 4 bases, with 10 bases between them. The germline CDR1 and CDR2 sequences are SGHRS and YFSETQ. The sequencing here drew on PBMCs from the stem cell graft donor, taken from the stem cell graft. This receptor was identified in a human donor who donated a stem cell graft to a child with SCID. This chain connects TRBV5-1 to TRBJ2-1, with D possibly TRBD1 on 5 matching bases. The CDR3 DNA reads as TGCGCCAGCAGAGAGACAGTGTACAATGAGCAGTTCTTC. Encoded protein: CASRETVYNEQFF.